Listed here are 9 T cell receptor beta chains from one sample, sequenced in a study of T cells expressing NK-cell markers. TCRdb re-called the 5' RACE reads and shows each CDR3 protein once, DNA omitted. The sample totals fewer than 400,000 distinct CDR3 sequences. Sequencing was performed on blood T cells: a sorted CD56 or NKG2C T cell subset, CD4+ or CD8+ T cells, or bulk PBMC T cells (not recorded which). The source is a man aged 18-70 years in good health.

The chain couples TRBV12-3 or TRBV12-4 to TRBJ2-7; checking the TCRdb D call of TRBD1 is not possible without DNA. The CDR3 spans 13 residues. This chain's CDR3 is CASSPDGTYEQYF.

This rearrangement joins TRBV20-1 to TRBJ1-6. CDR1 and CDR2 from the germline V gene are DFQATT and SNEGSKA (reference sequence). The length of the CDR3 is 16 residues. Here the CDR3 reads CSARSSGALYNSPLHF.

V usage is TRBV5-1 and J usage is TRBJ2-1; TCRdb outputs TRBD1, but without DNA this stays unchecked. This CDR3 contains 15 residues. Germline loops: CDR1 SGHRS, CDR2 YFSETQ. The chain's CDR3 is CASSLGGLLENEQFF.

The chain carries TRBV24-1 and TRBJ2-3; with no DNA, the TCRdb D assignment of TRBD1 cannot be verified. CDR3 length equals 15 residues. Germline V gene data show CDR1 as KGHDR and CDR2 as SFDVKD. This chain's CDR3 is CATSGGREHTDTQYF.

The rearrangement joins TRBV6-5 to TRBJ2-5; no DNA is available, so the TRBD2 call from TCRdb remains unchecked. CDR1 MNHEY and CDR2 SVGAGI come from the germline V gene. CDR3 length: 16 residues. CDR3 sequence reads: CASSYSESHGAETQYF.

The chain combines TRBV29-1 with TRBJ2-7; TCRdb gives TRBD1 as the D gene, but with no DNA this cannot be confirmed. This CDR3 comprises 12 residues. Germline V CDR1 and CDR2: SQVTM, ANQGSEA. The CDR3 loop reads CSVPTDRGKQYF.

The V and J genes are TRBV6-1 and TRBJ2-7; TCRdb's D call, TRBD1, is unchecked because there is no DNA. CDR3 length equals 15 residues. Looked up from germline, CDR1 is MNHNS and CDR2 is SASEGT. CDR3 amino acids: CASRRRDRATYEQYF.

The chain recombines TRBV25-1 with TRBJ2-3; without DNA, the TCRdb call of TRBD2 cannot be checked. Germline loops: CDR1 MGHDK, CDR2 SYGVNS. This CDR3 has 17 amino acids. The CDR3 loop reads CASSLFAGGPYSDTQYF.

The rearrangement links TRBV18 to TRBJ2-3; TCRdb's D call of TRBD1 is untestable without DNA. Per germline, CDR1 KGHSH and CDR2 LQKENI. CDR3 length: 14 residues. The CDR3 spells CASSPAPIRDTQYF.